This T cell receptor (beta chain) was sequenced during a study of blood T cell repertoires in COVID-19. The overall study: From T cells, B-cell-depleted T cells, or PBMCs came the material, which was cDNA or gDNA.

TCRdb's table, derived via immunoSEQ multiplex PCR, lists solely in-frame clones and lacks some. This table holds around 160,000 clones, 88% found once. CDR1 and CDR2 (germline): LGHDT, YNNKEL (reference sequence). The CDR3 is 16 amino acids. J gave up 3 bases and V 4 bases, and 11 bases lay outside the gene matches. The V gene is TRBV3-1 (or the pseudogene TRBV3-2), the J gene TRBJ2-5; 7 nucleotides align to TRBD2. Sequences were obtained from peripheral blood. The source of this sequence is a human donor in a cohort sampled during active COVID-19. CDR3 in DNA: TGTGCCAGCAGCCGGTTCGGAACTAGCGATGAAGAGACCCAGTACTTC. Protein sequence: CASSRFGTSDEETQYF.